This T cell receptor beta chain is drawn from a study of shared clonotypes between healthy human individuals. Broader study findings: Against clonotypes common to all four donors, non-shared ones had lower generation probabilities.

As defined, naive CD8 cells were CD45RO-negative and positively selected for CCR7, with terminally differentiated effector memory CD45RA+ cells excluded. The CDR3 is 12 residues long. V trimming: 8 bases; J trimming: 0 bases; junction bases outside the gene matches: 1. Germline V gene sequence: CDR1 MNHNS, CDR2 SASEGT. About this clone itself: Its antigen is still unknown. The sample carries other DNA sequences with the same CDR3.

Evenly divided among several immunoSEQ plates was the genomic DNA of each subset. TCRdb keeps only in-frame clones here, not all; method: immunoSEQ multiplex PCR. The table has 650,000 to 800,000 clones, 92% seen once. Material: naive CD8+ T cells sorted from blood. The rearrangement uses TRBV6-1 and TRBJ2-7; 7 nucleotides agree with TRBD2. This receptor was identified in a man younger than 45 in good health. As DNA, the CDR3 is TGTGCCAGCCGGGACTACTCCTACGAGCAGTACTTC. It specifies CASRDYSYEQYF.